This passage covers 25 T cell receptor beta chains from one sample sequenced in a study of T cell responses to AZD1222 COVID-19 vaccine. Measured with immunoSEQ multiplex PCR; TCRdb has only the in-frame clones, and not every one. In the table there are some 150,000 clones, 92% of which are singletons. The input for sequencing was peripheral blood, taken 28 days after the second AZD1222 dose. Receptor source: an adult who received the AZD1222 COVID-19 vaccine.

This sequence joins TRBV4-3 and TRBJ2-1; 11 bases are shared with TRBD2. Germline CDR1 and CDR2: LGHNA and YSLEER. This CDR3 has 22 amino acids. The V and J ends lost 0 bases and 0 bases, in that order; junction bases with no gene match: 16. The CDR3 DNA is TGCGCCAGCAGCCAAGATGTTTCCGGGACTAGCGGATACTTGAGCTCCTACAATGAGCAGTTCTTC. As protein: CASSQDVSGTSGYLSSYNEQFF.

This clone appeared once. This chain uses TRBV7-2 with TRBJ2-7; 7 bases fit TRBD1. The CDR3 is made up of 16 amino acids. From germline, CDR1 is SGHTA and CDR2 FQGNSA. The ends lost 2 bases at V and 4 bases at J; junction bases unmatched: 11. CDR3 sequence reads: CASSLPTGLKLYEQYF. CDR3 DNA sequence: TGTGCCAGCAGCTTACCGACAGGGCTTAAGTTGTACGAGCAGTACTTC.

The chain couples TRBV30 to TRBJ2-5; weak D call: TRBD1 (6 bases). Germline V gene sequence: CDR1 GTSNPN, CDR2 SVGIG (reference sequence). V lost 5 bases and J 0 bases, leaving 7 bases between the germline ends. This CDR3 is built from 12 residues. This CDR3 reads CAWGQNQETQYF. The CDR3 DNA sequence: TGTGCCTGGGGACAGAACCAAGAGACCCAGTACTTC.

The V gene is TRBV5-4, the J gene TRBJ2-3, with 16 bases fitting TRBD2. J lost 9 bases, V lost 4 bases, and 11 bases had no gene match. The length of the CDR3 is 17 residues. Germline values: CDR1 SGHNT, CDR2 YYREEE (reference sequence). The CDR3 is CASSAGLAGGMSSTQYF. As DNA, the CDR3 is TGTGCCAGCAGCGCGGGACTAGCGGGAGGGATGTCCTCCACGCAGTATTTT.

The J gene is TRBJ2-7, the V gene TRBV11-1, with TRBD2 identical over 8 bases. The germline CDR1 and CDR2 sequences are SGHAT and FQDESV (reference sequence). The CDR3 totals 14 residues. V trimming: 5 bases; J trimming: 6 bases; junction bases outside the gene matches: 9. CDR3 in DNA: TGTGCCAGCAGCCTCTGGGCGGGAGGTTCCGAGCAGTACTTC. This gives the protein CASSLWAGGSEQYF. Drawing the rest from reference TRBV11-1 and TRBJ2-7, the complete variable domain is EAEVAQSPRYKITEKSQAVAFWCDPISGHATLYWYRQILGQGPELLVQFQDESVVDDSQLPKDRFSAERLKGVDSTLKIQPAELGDSAMYLCASSLWAGGSEQYFGPGTRLTVT.

V and J are TRBV19 and TRBJ1-2, with 8 bases aligning to TRBD1. The CDR3 has 15 amino acids. Germline V gives CDR1 LNHDA, CDR2 SQIVND (reference sequence). V dropped 5 bases and J dropped 6; count of bases not matched to a gene: 11. CDR3 nucleotides: TGTGCCAGTAGTCGCCGACAGGGGATGGGAAATGGCTACACCTTC. Amino acid sequence: CASSRRQGMGNGYTF.

Turning to this clone: The junction and the germline gene differ at one end; a read error may be behind it. This chain joins TRBV14 and TRBJ2-3; D call uncertain. CDR3 length: 11 residues. Per germline, CDR1 SGHDN and CDR2 FVKESK. CDR3: CASSQVRTQHF. Here the CDR3 DNA reads TGTGCCAGCAGCCAAGTAAGAACACAACATTTT. The whole variable domain, remainder taken from reference TRBV14 and TRBJ2-3, is EAGVTQFPSHSVIEKGQTVTLRCDPISGHDNLYWYRRVMGKEIKFLLHFVKESKQDESGMPNNRFLAERTGGTYSTLKVQPAELEDSGVYFCASSQVRTQHFGPGTRLTVL.

This chain uses TRBV5-1 with TRBJ2-3, with 13 bases matching TRBD2. Germline lookup yields CDR1 SGHRS and CDR2 YFSETQ. There are 16 residues in the CDR3. With V trimmed by 5 bases and J by 2 bases, 5 bases remained unmatched. The CDR3 spells CASRGGTSGNTDTQYF. Here the CDR3 DNA reads TGCGCCAGCAGGGGAGGGACTAGCGGGAACACAGATACGCAGTATTTT.

This chain uses TRBV27 with TRBJ2-7; TRBD1 might be the D (5 bases). The germline V and J ends were trimmed by 2 bases and 6 bases, with 14 bases remaining between them. The CDR3 has 14 residues. Germline CDR1 MNHEY, CDR2 SMNVEV (reference sequence). The DNA for the CDR3 is TGTGCCAGCAGTTTACTAGGCAGGGTGGGCGAGCAGTACTTC. Translated, it gives CASSLLGRVGEQYF.

The chain combines TRBV3-1 (or the pseudogene TRBV3-2) with TRBJ1-2, with 7 nucleotides matching TRBD1. V lost 0 bases to trimming and J lost 7 bases; unmatched junction nucleotides: 8. Germline values: CDR1 LGHDT, CDR2 YNNKEL (reference sequence). The CDR3 length is 15 residues. In DNA form, the CDR3 reads TGTGCCAGCAGCCAAGATCACGAGGGGGCGGGTGGCTACACCTTC. It codes for CASSQDHEGAGGYTF.

This chain uses TRBV2 with TRBJ2-5; D perhaps matches TRBD2 (5 bases). The CDR3 extends over 15 amino acids. The germline V gene encodes CDR1 SNHLY and CDR2 FYNNEI. The V end lost 6 bases, the J end lost 2 bases, and 16 bases lay between the germline ends. The CDR3, as DNA: TGTGCCAGCAGATCGAGGGCCGGAGGTCAAGAGACCCAGTACTTC. Translated, it gives CASRSRAGGQETQYF. Together with reference TRBV2 and TRBJ2-5, the CDR3 gives the full variable domain: EPEVTQTPSHQVTQMGQEVILRCVPISNHLYFYWYRQILGQKVEFLVSFYNNEISEKSEIFDDQFSVERPDGSNFTLKIRSTKLEDSAMYFCASRSRAGGQETQYFGPGTRLLVL.

This chain joins TRBV5-1 and TRBJ2-3; 11 bases are a match to TRBD2. The CDR3 totals 16 residues. From germline, CDR1 is SGHRS and CDR2 YFSETQ. The ends lost 4 bases at V and 6 bases at J; junction bases unmatched: 10. The CDR3 loop reads CASSQELAGAVDTQYF. CDR3 bases: TGCGCCAGCAGCCAAGAACTAGCGGGAGCGGTCGATACGCAGTATTTT.

The chain links TRBV19 to TRBJ1-4, with D hard to call. V was clipped by 1 base and J by 0 bases, with 6 bases between them. Per germline, CDR1 LNHDA and CDR2 SQIVND (reference sequence). The CDR3 has 15 amino acids. CDR3 region: CASSIGDTTNEKLFF. The CDR3 DNA reads as TGTGCCAGTAGTATAGGAGACACAACTAATGAAAAACTGTTTTTT.

This chain joins TRBV6-5 and TRBJ1-2, with D possibly matching TRBD1 (6 bases). Germline V lookup: CDR1 MNHEY, CDR2 SVGAGI. Trimming left V 2 bases short and J 2 bases short, with 9 bases between. The CDR3 contains 14 residues. The CDR3 is CASSYGGQNYGYTF. Written as DNA, the CDR3 is TGTGCCAGCAGTTACGGGGGGCAAAACTATGGCTACACCTTC.

The chain uses TRBV19 and TRBJ1-5, with D possibly TRBD1 on 6 matching bases. Between the trimmed V and J ends, which lost 7 bases and 1 base, there was a span of 17 bases. The CDR3 has 16 amino acids. Germline V gene sequence: CDR1 LNHDA, CDR2 SQIVND (reference sequence). The CDR3 here is CASTSGGVGSNQPQHF. DNA of the CDR3: TGTGCCAGTACCTCCGGGGGCGTCGGGAGCAATCAGCCCCAGCATTTT.

This chain joins TRBV19 and TRBJ1-2; 9 nucleotides align to TRBD1. The V segment lost 5 bases and the J segment 4 bases; nucleotides outside the gene matches: 8. The CDR3 consists of 15 residues. Germline lookup yields CDR1 LNHDA and CDR2 SQIVND (reference sequence). The CDR3 region has the DNA TGTGCCAGTAGTTTCATCGGGGACAGGGCCTATGGCTACACCTTC. Translating gives CASSFIGDRAYGYTF.

The chain employs TRBV6-5 and TRBJ2-7; perhaps D is TRBD1 or TRBD2 (5 bases each). V was trimmed by 0 bases and J by 4 bases, leaving 7 bases between them. Germline V gene data show CDR1 as MNHEY and CDR2 as SVGAGI. The CDR3 loop spans 13 amino acids. CDR3 nucleotides: TGTGCCAGCAGTTACTCGAGGGGATACGAGCAGTACTTC. As protein: CASSYSRGYEQYF.

The chain joins TRBV5-1 to TRBJ1-1; 7 bases align to TRBD1. The CDR3 has 14 amino acids. Germline V CDR1 and CDR2: SGHRS, YFSETQ. Losses at the gene ends were 4 bases for V and 1 base for J; bases not matched to a gene: 4. CDR3 region: CASSGGQENTEAFF. The DNA of the CDR3 is TGCGCCAGCAGCGGAGGACAGGAGAACACTGAAGCTTTCTTT.

The CDR3 sequence is CAISKRDAEQFF. CDR3 DNA sequence: TGTGCCATCTCTAAGCGGGACGCTGAGCAGTTCTTC. The chain links TRBV10-3 to TRBJ2-1; 7 positions agree with TRBD2. V lost 8 bases and J lost 9; bases outside the gene matches: 7. Germline V CDR1 and CDR2: ENHRY, SYGVKD. The CDR3 has 12 amino acids.

The chain links TRBV7-8 to TRBJ2-2; TRBD2 matches 9 bases. This CDR3 comprises 14 residues. The V segment lost 7 bases and the J segment 7 bases; nucleotides outside the gene matches: 7. CDR1 and CDR2 from the germline V gene are SGHVS and FQNEAQ. The CDR3 is CASNLREGRGELFF. The CDR3 bases are TGTGCCAGCAACTTGCGGGAGGGCCGCGGGGAGCTGTTTTTT.

The count of this clone is one. The J gene is TRBJ2-1, the V gene TRBV3-1 (or the pseudogene TRBV3-2); no clear D. The germline V gene encodes CDR1 LGHDT and CDR2 YNNKEL (reference sequence). The CDR3 loop spans 12 amino acids. Trimming shortened V by 1 base and J by 8 bases, and 6 bases separated the two germline ends. CDR3 sequence (DNA): TGTGCCAGCAGCCAAGGCAGCCATGAGCAGTTCTTC. Translating gives CASSQGSHEQFF.

The V call is TRBV9, the J call TRBJ2-5, with a weak D call TRBD2 (6 bases). In germline, CDR1 is SGDLS, CDR2 YYNGEE. This CDR3 contains 16 residues. V dropped 4 bases and J dropped 5 bases, with 21 bases sitting between them. CDR3 bases: TGTGCCAGCAGCCCCCGCGGACTACAACAATGGGAGACCCAGTACTTC. Translating it yields CASSPRGLQQWETQYF.

The chain combines TRBV6-5 with TRBJ1-2; no clear D. Trimming cost V 2 bases and J 0 bases, with 4 bases left between them. The CDR3 length is 13 residues. Germline-derived CDR1 and CDR2 are MNHEY and SVGAGI. The CDR3 region is CASSYHPNYGYTF. In nucleotides, the CDR3 is TGTGCCAGCAGTTACCACCCTAACTATGGCTACACCTTC.

This chain links TRBV29-1 with TRBJ2-3; 8 nucleotides align to TRBD2. CDR1 is SQVTM, CDR2 ANQGSEA, per germline. Trimming cost V 0 bases and J 0 bases; bases outside gene matches: 2. CDR3 length: 15 amino acids. The CDR3 DNA reads TGCAGCGTTGAAGATCGGGGGGGTAGCACAGATACGCAGTATTTT. Protein sequence: CSVEDRGGSTDTQYF.

About this clone: A junction end diverges from the germline sequence, so it may reflect a read error. The rearrangement joins TRBV7-8 to TRBJ2-7, with D hard to call. This CDR3 region has 16 residues. Germline V gene lookup returns CDR1 SGHVS and CDR2 FQNEAQ. CDR3 sequence (DNA): TGTGCCAGCAGCTCAGCCGGGCCTTCGGAGATCTACGCGCAGTACTTC. It yields the protein CASSSAGPSEIYAQYF.